The rows below give T cell receptor beta chains drawn from one sample of a study of blood T cell repertoires in COVID-19. Sequencing was performed with immunoSEQ multiplex PCR; in TCRdb, only in-frame clones are kept and a portion is missing. This sample has over 120,000 clones, with around 82% found just once. Sequenced input: PBMCs or T cells enriched from blood (not recorded which). These TCRs come from a woman between 45 and 65 years old who had recovered from COVID-19. CDR3s leave out the opening cysteine and the closing phenylalanine or tryptophan. The order of the fields is CDR3 length, V gene, J gene, CDR3 protein.

length: 12
V: TRBV3-1/TRBV3-2
J: TRBJ2-5
CDR3: ASSQYRGGETQY

length: 13
V: TRBV19
J: TRBJ2-5
CDR3: ASSISRNSRGTQY

length: 14
V: TRBV7-6
J: TRBJ2-5
CDR3: ASSTRTSGGAETQY

length: 12
V: TRBV7-8
J: TRBJ2-5
CDR3: ASSFGEQQETQY

length: 12
V: TRBV7-9
J: TRBJ2-5
CDR3: ASSFDYQGETQY

length: 12
V: TRBV9
J: TRBJ1-6
CDR3: ASSAGQGFSPLH

length: 13
V: TRBV18
J: TRBJ1-4
CDR3: ASSLLAGGNEKLF

length: 13
V: TRBV12-5
J: TRBJ2-1
CDR3: ASGTASGPTNEQF

length: 12
V: TRBV19
J: TRBJ1-1
CDR3: ASSITSMNTEAF

length: 13
V: TRBV18
J: TRBJ1-6
CDR3: ASSPFGAYNSPLH

length: 14
V: TRBV28
J: TRBJ1-6
CDR3: ASSGRTGRPNSPLH

length: 11
V: TRBV2
J: TRBJ1-2
CDR3: ARRGRGALGYT

length: 13
V: TRBV7-6
J: TRBJ2-1
CDR3: ASSLSGQGGNEQF

length: 15
V: TRBV4-2
J: TRBJ2-3
CDR3: ASSQRGGGASTDTQY

length: 13
V: TRBV24-1
J: TRBJ1-3
CDR3: ATSESGTGGNTIY